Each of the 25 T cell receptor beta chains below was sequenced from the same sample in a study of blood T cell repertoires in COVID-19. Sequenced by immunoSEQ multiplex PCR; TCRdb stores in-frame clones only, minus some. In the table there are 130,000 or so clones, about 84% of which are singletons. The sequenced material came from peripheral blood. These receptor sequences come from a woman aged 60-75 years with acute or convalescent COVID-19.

CDR3 coding DNA: TGTGCCAGCAGCTTAACCGGGACAGAAGGTTATAATTCACCCCTCCACTTT. Its translation is CASSLTGTEGYNSPLHF. The J gene is TRBJ1-6, the V gene TRBV7-8; 7 positions match TRBD1. The CDR3 consists of 17 residues. V trimming: 2 bases; J trimming: 4 bases; junction bases outside the gene matches: 8. Germline V gene lookup returns CDR1 SGHVS and CDR2 FQNEAQ.

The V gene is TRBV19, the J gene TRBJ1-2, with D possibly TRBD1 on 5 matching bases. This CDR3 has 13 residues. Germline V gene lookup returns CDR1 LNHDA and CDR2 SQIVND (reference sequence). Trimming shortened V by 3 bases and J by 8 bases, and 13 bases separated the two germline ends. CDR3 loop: CASSITGAQGYTF. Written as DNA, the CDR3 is TGTGCCAGTAGTATTACTGGGGCGCAGGGCTACACCTTC.

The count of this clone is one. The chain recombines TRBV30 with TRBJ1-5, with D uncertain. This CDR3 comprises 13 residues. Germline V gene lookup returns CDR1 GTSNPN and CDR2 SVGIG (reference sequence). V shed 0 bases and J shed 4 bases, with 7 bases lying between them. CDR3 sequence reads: CAWSVQPNQPQHF. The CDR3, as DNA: TGTGCCTGGAGTGTACAGCCGAATCAGCCCCAGCATTTT.

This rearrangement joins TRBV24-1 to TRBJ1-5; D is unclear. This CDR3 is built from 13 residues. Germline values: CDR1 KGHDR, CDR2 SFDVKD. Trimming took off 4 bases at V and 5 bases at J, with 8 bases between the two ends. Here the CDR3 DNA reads TGTGCCACCAGTGAACAGTGGGATCAGCCCCAGCATTTT. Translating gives CATSEQWDQPQHF.

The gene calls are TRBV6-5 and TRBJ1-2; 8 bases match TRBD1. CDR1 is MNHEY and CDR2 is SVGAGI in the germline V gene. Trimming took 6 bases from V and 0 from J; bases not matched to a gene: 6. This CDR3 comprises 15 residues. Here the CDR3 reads CASRVQGAANYGYTF. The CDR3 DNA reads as TGTGCCAGCAGGGTCCAGGGGGCCGCTAACTATGGCTACACCTTC.

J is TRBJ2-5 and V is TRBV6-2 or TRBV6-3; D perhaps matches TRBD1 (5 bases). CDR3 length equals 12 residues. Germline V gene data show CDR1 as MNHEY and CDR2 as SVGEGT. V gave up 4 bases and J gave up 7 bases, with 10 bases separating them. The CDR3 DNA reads TGTGCCAGCAGTTTAGGGGAAGGGACCCAGTACTTC. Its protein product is CASSLGEGTQYF.

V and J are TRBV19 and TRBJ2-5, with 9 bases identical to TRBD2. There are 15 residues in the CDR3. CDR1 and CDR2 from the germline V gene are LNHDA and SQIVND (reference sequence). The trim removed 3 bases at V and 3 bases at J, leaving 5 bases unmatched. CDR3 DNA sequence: TGTGCCAGTAGTATTGGTCTAGCGGGGAAAGAGACCCAGTACTTC. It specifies CASSIGLAGKETQYF.

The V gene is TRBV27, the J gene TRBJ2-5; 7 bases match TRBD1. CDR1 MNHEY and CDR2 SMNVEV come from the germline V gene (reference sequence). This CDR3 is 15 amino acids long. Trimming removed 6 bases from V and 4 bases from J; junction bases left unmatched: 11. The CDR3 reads CASSISAGGGETQYF. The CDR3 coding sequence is TGTGCCAGCAGCATCTCGGCAGGGGGTGGAGAGACCCAGTACTTC.

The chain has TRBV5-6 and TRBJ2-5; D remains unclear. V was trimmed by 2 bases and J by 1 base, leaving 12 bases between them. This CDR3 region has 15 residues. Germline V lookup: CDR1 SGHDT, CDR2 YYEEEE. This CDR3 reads CASSFSLIGQETQYF. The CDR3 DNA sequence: TGTGCCAGCAGCTTTTCCTTGATCGGCCAAGAGACCCAGTACTTC.

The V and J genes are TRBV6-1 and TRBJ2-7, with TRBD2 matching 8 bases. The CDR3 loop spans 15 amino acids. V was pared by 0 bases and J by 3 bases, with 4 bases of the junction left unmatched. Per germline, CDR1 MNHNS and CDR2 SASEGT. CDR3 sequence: CASSEASGGFYEQYV. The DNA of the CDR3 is TGTGCCAGCAGTGAAGCGAGCGGGGGTTTCTACGAGCAGTACGTC.

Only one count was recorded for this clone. CDR3 residues: CASSLEYSYNSPLHF. The CDR3 region has the DNA TGCGCCAGCAGCTTGGAATACTCGTATAATTCACCCCTCCACTTT. The chain has TRBV5-1 and TRBJ1-6, with D unclear. Trimming cost V 0 bases and J 4 bases, with 8 bases left between them. Per germline, CDR1 SGHRS and CDR2 YFSETQ. The CDR3 covers 15 residues.

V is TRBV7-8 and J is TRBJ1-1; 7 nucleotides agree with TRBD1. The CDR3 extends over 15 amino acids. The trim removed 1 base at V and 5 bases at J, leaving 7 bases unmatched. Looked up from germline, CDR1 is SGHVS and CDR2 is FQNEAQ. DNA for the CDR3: TGTGCCAGCAGCTTAGGTCGGGACAGCTATACTGAAGCTTTCTTT. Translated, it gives CASSLGRDSYTEAFF.

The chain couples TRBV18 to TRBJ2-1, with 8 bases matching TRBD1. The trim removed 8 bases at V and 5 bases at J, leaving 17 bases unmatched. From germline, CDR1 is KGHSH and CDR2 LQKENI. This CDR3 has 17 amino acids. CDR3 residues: CASKSRDRRPRDNEQFF. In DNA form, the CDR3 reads TGTGCCAGCAAATCCCGGGACAGGCGCCCGAGAGACAATGAGCAGTTCTTC.

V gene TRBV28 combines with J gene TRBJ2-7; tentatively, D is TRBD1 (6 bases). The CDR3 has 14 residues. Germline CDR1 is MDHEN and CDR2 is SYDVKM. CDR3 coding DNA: TGTGCTCTTTTAGGGGGATCACCCCCCCGCGAGCAGTACTTC. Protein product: CALLGGSPPREQYF.

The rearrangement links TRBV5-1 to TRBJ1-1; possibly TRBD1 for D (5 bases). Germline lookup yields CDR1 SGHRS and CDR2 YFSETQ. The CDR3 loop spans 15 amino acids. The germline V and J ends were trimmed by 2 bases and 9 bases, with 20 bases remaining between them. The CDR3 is CASSFAGLSEEKAFF. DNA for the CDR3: TGCGCCAGCAGCTTTGCAGGGTTGTCAGAGGAGAAAGCTTTCTTT.

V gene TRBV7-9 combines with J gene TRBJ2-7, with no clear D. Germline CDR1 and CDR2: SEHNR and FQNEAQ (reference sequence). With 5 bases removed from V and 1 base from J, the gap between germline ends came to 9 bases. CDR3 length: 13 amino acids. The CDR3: CASSPAGSYEQYV. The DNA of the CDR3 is TGTGCCAGCAGCCCAGCAGGTTCCTACGAGCAGTACGTC.

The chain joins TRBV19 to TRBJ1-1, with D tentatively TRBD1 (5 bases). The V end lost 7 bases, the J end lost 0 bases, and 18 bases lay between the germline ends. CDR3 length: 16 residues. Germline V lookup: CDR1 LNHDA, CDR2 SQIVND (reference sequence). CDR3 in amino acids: CASTRNRLGLNTEAFF. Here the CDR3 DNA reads TGTGCCAGTACCCGAAACCGACTGGGGCTGAACACTGAAGCTTTCTTT.

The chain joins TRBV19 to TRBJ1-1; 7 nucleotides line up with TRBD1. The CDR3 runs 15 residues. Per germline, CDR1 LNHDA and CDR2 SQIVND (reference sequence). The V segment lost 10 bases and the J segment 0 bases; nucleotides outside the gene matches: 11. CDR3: CATFARDRLNTEAFF. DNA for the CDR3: TGTGCCACCTTTGCGAGGGACAGATTGAACACTGAAGCTTTCTTT.

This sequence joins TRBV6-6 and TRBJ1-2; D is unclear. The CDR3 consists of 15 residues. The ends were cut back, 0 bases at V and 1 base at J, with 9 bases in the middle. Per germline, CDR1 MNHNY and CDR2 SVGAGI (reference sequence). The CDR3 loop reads CASSYSRGLNYGYTF. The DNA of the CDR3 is TGTGCCAGCAGTTACTCTCGGGGTCTTAACTATGGCTACACCTTC.

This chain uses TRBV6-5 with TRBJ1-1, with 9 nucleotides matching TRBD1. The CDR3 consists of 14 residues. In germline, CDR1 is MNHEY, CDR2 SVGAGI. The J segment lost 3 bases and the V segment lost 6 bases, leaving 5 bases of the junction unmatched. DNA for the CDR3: TGTGCCAGCAGGCGGACAGGGGCTGACACTGAAGCTTTCTTT. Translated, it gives CASRRTGADTEAFF.

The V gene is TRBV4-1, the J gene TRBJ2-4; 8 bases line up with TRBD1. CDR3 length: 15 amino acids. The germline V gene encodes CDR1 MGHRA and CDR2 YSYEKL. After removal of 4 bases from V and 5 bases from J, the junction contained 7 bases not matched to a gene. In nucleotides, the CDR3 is TGCGCCAGCAGCCTAAGTATACAGGGGGAAAACATTCAGTACTTC. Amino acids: CASSLSIQGENIQYF.

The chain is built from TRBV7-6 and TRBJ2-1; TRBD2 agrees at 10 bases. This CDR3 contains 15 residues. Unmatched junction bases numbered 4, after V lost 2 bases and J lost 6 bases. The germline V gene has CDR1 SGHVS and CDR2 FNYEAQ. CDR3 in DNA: TGTGCCAGCAGCTTATTACTAGCGGGGACCAATGAGCAGTTCTTC. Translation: CASSLLLAGTNEQFF.

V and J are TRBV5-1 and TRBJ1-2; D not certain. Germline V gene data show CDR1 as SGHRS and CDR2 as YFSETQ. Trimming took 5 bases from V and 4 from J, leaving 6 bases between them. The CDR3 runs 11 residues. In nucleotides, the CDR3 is TGCGCCAGCAGTAACACCTATGGCTACACCTTC. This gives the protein CASSNTYGYTF.

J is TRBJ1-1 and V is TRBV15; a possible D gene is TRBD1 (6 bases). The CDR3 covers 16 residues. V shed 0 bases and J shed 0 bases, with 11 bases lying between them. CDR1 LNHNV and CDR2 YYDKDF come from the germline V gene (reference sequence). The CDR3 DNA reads TGTGCCACCAGCAGAGAGGGGGGGGCTTTGAACACTGAAGCTTTCTTT. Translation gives CATSREGGALNTEAFF.

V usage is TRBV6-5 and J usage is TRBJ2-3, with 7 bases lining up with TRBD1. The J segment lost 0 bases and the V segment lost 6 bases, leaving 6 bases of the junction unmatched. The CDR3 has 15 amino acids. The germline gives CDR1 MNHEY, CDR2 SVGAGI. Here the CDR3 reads CASRPQGISTDTQYF. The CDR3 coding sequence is TGTGCCAGCAGACCACAGGGGATTAGCACAGATACGCAGTATTTT.